The 25 T cell receptor beta chains presented below share a single source sample, sequenced in a study of cytomegalovirus exposure and HLA in healthy donors (dated by TCRdb to 2016 to 2017). Libraries were built with the immunoSEQ multiplex PCR assay. The multiplex PCR relied on a mix of 60 forward primers for TCR Vbeta segments and 13 reverse primers for TCR Jbeta segments. TCRdb limited this immuneACCESS table to in-frame rearrangements with V and J called. A share of clones is missing; checked studies link under half to unresolved V genes, and the rest is unexplained. The table for this sample lists about 150,000 clones; more than 70% of them were counted only once. About 0.39% of the sample is held by the ten biggest clonotypes. What was sequenced was PBMCs. The receptors here all came from a boy under 10 years old in good health and CMV-seronegative.

Only one count was recorded for this clone. The V call is TRBV5-1, the J call TRBJ2-7; D possibly corresponds to TRBD1 (5 bases). Looked up from germline, CDR1 is SGHRS and CDR2 is YFSETQ. There are 14 residues in the CDR3. Trimming shortened V by 4 bases and J by 1 base, and 12 bases separated the two germline ends. The CDR3 sequence is CASSGIDRSYEQYF. The CDR3 DNA reads TGCGCCAGCAGCGGGATTGACAGATCCTACGAGCAGTACTTC.

V usage is TRBV28 and J usage is TRBJ1-5; weak D call: TRBD1 (6 bases). V was pared by 6 bases and J by 2 bases, with 23 bases between. The V gene's germline CDR1 is MDHEN and CDR2 SYDVKM. The CDR3 has 18 residues. CDR3 residues: CASRANVHIQGRNQPQHF. The CDR3 bases are TGTGCCAGCAGGGCTAATGTGCATATACAGGGCCGCAATCAGCCCCAGCATTTT.

The gene calls are TRBV7-9 and TRBJ2-7; the D gene is possibly TRBD2 (6 bases). The length of the CDR3 is 12 residues. Trimming removed 2 bases at V and 7 bases at J, with 9 bases between. CDR1 is SEHNR and CDR2 is FQNEAQ in the germline V gene (reference sequence). The CDR3 here is CASSLPAGEQYF. Written as DNA, the CDR3 is TGTGCCAGCAGCTTACCGGCGGGGGAGCAGTACTTC. The complete variable domain, with remaining parts taken from reference TRBV7-9 and TRBJ2-7, reads DTGVSQNPRHKITKRGQNVTFRCDPISEHNRLYWYRQTLGQGPEFLTYFQNEAQLEKSRLLSDRFSAERPKGSFSTLEIQRTEQGDSAMYLCASSLPAGEQYFGPGTRLTVT.

The V gene is TRBV10-3, the J gene TRBJ2-2, with a tentative D call TRBD1 (6 bases). With 8 bases removed from V and 0 bases from J, the gap between germline ends came to 19 bases. The V gene's germline CDR1 is ENHRY and CDR2 SYGVKD. The CDR3 loop spans 17 amino acids. The CDR3 sequence is CAIPRGQGPANTGELFF. The CDR3 DNA sequence: TGTGCCATCCCTCGAGGGCAGGGGCCAGCGAACACCGGGGAGCTGTTTTTT.

The count of this clone is one. The rearrangement uses TRBV29-1 and TRBJ2-3, with D perhaps matching TRBD2 (6 bases). The germline V gene has CDR1 SQVTM and CDR2 ANQGSEA. V shed 5 bases and J shed 6 bases, with 21 bases lying between them. CDR3 length equals 15 residues. The DNA for the CDR3 is TGCAGCGTTTCCCCGGGACTCGGGGTCATGGATACGCAGTATTTT. Protein: CSVSPGLGVMDTQYF.

The CDR3: CAISTGHSLDTEAFF. The CDR3 DNA sequence: TGTGCCATCAGCACGGGTCATTCTCTGGACACTGAAGCTTTCTTT. V gene TRBV10-3 combines with J gene TRBJ1-1; D gene ambiguous. The V end lost 6 bases, the J end lost 3 bases, and 17 bases lay between the germline ends. CDR3 length: 15 residues. CDR1 and CDR2 from the germline V gene are ENHRY and SYGVKD.

This rearrangement joins TRBV5-6 to TRBJ2-1, with a weak D call TRBD2 (6 bases). The CDR3 has 17 amino acids. V gave up 4 bases and J gave up 0 bases, with 17 bases separating them. Looked up from germline, CDR1 is SGHDT and CDR2 is YYEEEE. CDR3 bases: TGTGCCAGCAGCCGTGGGAGGAGGGCCAGCTCCTACAATGAGCAGTTCTTC. Translation gives CASSRGRRASSYNEQFF.

The chain links TRBV6-5 to TRBJ1-1; 9 nucleotides match TRBD1. With 6 bases clipped from V and 4 bases from J, the junction kept 6 bases outside the gene matches. Germline V CDR1 and CDR2: MNHEY, SVGAGI. The CDR3 contains 14 residues. The CDR3 spells CASRNDRGSTEAFF. The CDR3 DNA follows: TGTGCCAGCAGGAACGACAGGGGGAGCACTGAAGCTTTCTTT.

This chain joins TRBV7-8 and TRBJ1-3; a weak D match, TRBD1 (5 bases). Trimming pared 1 base from V and 4 bases from J, leaving 11 bases between. Germline V gene data show CDR1 as SGHVS and CDR2 as FQNEAQ. The CDR3 totals 15 residues. The CDR3 reads CASSLEAGRGNTIYF. DNA of the CDR3: TGTGCCAGCAGCTTAGAGGCAGGGCGGGGAAACACCATATATTTT.

This chain links TRBV28 with TRBJ2-7; 8 bases fit TRBD2. The germline CDR1 and CDR2 sequences are MDHEN and SYDVKM. Trimming cost V 4 bases and J 2 bases; bases outside gene matches: 16. The CDR3 is made up of 18 amino acids. This CDR3 reads CASSSGGAGASGAYEQYF. The DNA of the CDR3 is TGTGCCAGCAGTTCCGGGGGAGCGGGAGCAAGTGGTGCCTACGAGCAGTACTTC.

This chain links TRBV10-2 with TRBJ2-2; TRBD1 matches at 7 bases. Germline assignment: CDR1 WSHSY and CDR2 SAAADI. The junction had 2 bases not matched to a gene; V was cut back by 3 bases and J by 4 bases. The CDR3 consists of 14 residues. CDR3 bases: TGCGCCAGCAGTGAAGGACAGGTCACCGGGGAGCTGTTTTTT. Encoded protein: CASSEGQVTGELFF.

The chain recombines TRBV6-5 with TRBJ1-1, with D tentatively TRBD1 (6 bases). V shed 0 bases and J shed 0 bases, with 8 bases lying between them. CDR3 length equals 15 residues. The germline V gene encodes CDR1 MNHEY and CDR2 SVGAGI. The CDR3 region has the DNA TGTGCCAGCAGTTACTCGGACAGATTGAACACTGAAGCTTTCTTT. Protein sequence: CASSYSDRLNTEAFF.

The J gene is TRBJ2-7, the V gene TRBV27, with D possibly being TRBD1 (6 bases). This CDR3 contains 13 residues. Trimming removed 3 bases from V and 6 bases from J, with 12 bases in between. Germline-derived CDR1 and CDR2 are MNHEY and SMNVEV (reference sequence). The CDR3 DNA reads TGTGCCAGCAGTTTGGGACACCCAGGCGAGCAGTACTTC. Protein sequence: CASSLGHPGEQYF.

This chain connects TRBV5-1 to TRBJ1-2; TRBD1 matches 7 bases. V lost 4 bases, J lost 4 bases, and 7 bases stayed unmatched. From germline, CDR1 is SGHRS and CDR2 YFSETQ. CDR3 length: 14 amino acids. Here the CDR3 DNA reads TGCGCCAGCAGCCCCAGGGACAGTGTCTATGGCTACACCTTC. It codes for CASSPRDSVYGYTF. The entire variable domain, with the rest obtained from reference TRBV5-1 and TRBJ1-2, is as follows: KAGVTQTPRYLIKTRGQQVTLSCSPISGHRSVSWYQQTPGQGLQFLFEYFSETQRNKGNFPGRFSGRQFSNSRSEMNVSTLELGDSALYLCASSPRDSVYGYTFGSGTRLTVV.

Comments on this clone: Other DNA sequences in the sample encode the same CDR3. This rearrangement joins TRBV12-2 to TRBJ2-7; no DNA check was done on the table's D call, TRBD2. TRBV12-2 is a pseudogene. There are 17 residues in the CDR3. In DNA, the CDR3 is TGTGCAAGTCGCTTAGCGTTCAGTAGCGGGAGAAGGTACGAGCAGTACTTC. It yields the protein CASRLAFSSGRRYEQYF.

This chain links TRBV6-1 with TRBJ2-1; 8 nucleotides line up with TRBD2. Germline loops: CDR1 MNHNS, CDR2 SASEGT. V lost 7 bases and J lost 5; bases outside the gene matches: 7. The CDR3 has 14 residues. The CDR3 DNA reads TGTGCCAGCACCGGCGGGAGGCAGGACAATGAGCAGTTCTTC. This sequence encodes CASTGGRQDNEQFF.

The chain employs TRBV6-1 and TRBJ2-6; D is unresolved. The CDR3 is 15 residues long. V was trimmed by 1 base and J by 0 bases, leaving 4 bases between them. The germline V gene has CDR1 MNHNS and CDR2 SASEGT. Here the CDR3 DNA reads TGTGCCAGCAGTGAAGACAGCTCTGGGGCCAACGTCCTGACTTTC. This encodes CASSEDSSGANVLTF.

V gene TRBV5-6 combines with J gene TRBJ1-2; D call uncertain. Germline CDR1 SGHDT, CDR2 YYEEEE. The ends were cut back, 4 bases at V and 4 bases at J, with 11 bases in the middle. There are 13 residues in the CDR3. CDR3 sequence reads: CASSLSSSYGYTF. In nucleotides, the CDR3 is TGTGCCAGCAGCCTCTCTTCTAGCTATGGCTACACCTTC. The whole variable domain, filled in from reference TRBV5-6 and TRBJ1-2, reads DAGVTQSPTHLIKTRGQQVTLRCSPKSGHDTVSWYQQALGQGPQFIFQYYEEEERQRGNFPDRFSGHQFPNYSSELNVNALLLGDSALYLCASSLSSSYGYTFGSGTRLTVV.

V and J are TRBV5-6 and TRBJ1-5, with D uncertain. In germline, CDR1 is SGHDT, CDR2 YYEEEE. This CDR3 has 14 residues. V lost 0 bases and J lost 4, with 8 bases in between. CDR3 bases: TGTGCCAGCAGCTTGGGCCTAATAAATCAGCCCCAGCATTTT. Encoded protein: CASSLGLINQPQHF. Full variable domain (missing parts from reference TRBV5-6 and TRBJ1-5): DAGVTQSPTHLIKTRGQQVTLRCSPKSGHDTVSWYQQALGQGPQFIFQYYEEEERQRGNFPDRFSGHQFPNYSSELNVNALLLGDSALYLCASSLGLINQPQHFGDGTRLSIL.

The genes are TRBV6-5 and TRBJ2-1; D possibly corresponds to TRBD2 (5 bases). This CDR3 region has 13 residues. Germline lookup yields CDR1 MNHEY and CDR2 SVGAGI. Trimming stripped 5 bases from V and 8 bases from J, with 13 bases between. CDR3 DNA: TGTGCCAGCAGTCGCCGAGGGCCCGATGAGCAGTTCTTC. This translates into CASSRRGPDEQFF.

For this clone: This CDR3 is missing its conserved last phenylalanine or tryptophan, likely due to a read error. The chain links TRBV15 to TRBJ1-1; unclear D gene. V was trimmed by 1 base and J by 5 bases, leaving 11 bases between them. Germline CDR1 and CDR2: LNHNV and YYDKDF (reference sequence). CDR3 length: 14 residues. DNA for the CDR3: TGTGCCACCAGCAGAGCTCAAGGGAGGACTGAAGCTTTCGTT. This translates into CATSRAQGRTEAFV.

This clone was seen a few times. The chain recombines TRBV5-6 with TRBJ2-7; the match to TRBD1 covers 7 bases. The germline gives CDR1 SGHDT, CDR2 YYEEEE. After removal of 3 bases from V and 6 bases from J, the junction contained 6 bases not matched to a gene. The length of the CDR3 is 13 residues. This chain's CDR3 is CASSYDRVGEQYF. The CDR3, as DNA: TGTGCCAGCAGCTACGACAGGGTGGGCGAGCAGTACTTC. Full variable domain (outside the CDR3, taken from reference TRBV5-6 and TRBJ2-7): DAGVTQSPTHLIKTRGQQVTLRCSPKSGHDTVSWYQQALGQGPQFIFQYYEEEERQRGNFPDRFSGHQFPNYSSELNVNALLLGDSALYLCASSYDRVGEQYFGPGTRLTVT.

This chain links TRBV10-3 with TRBJ2-1; TRBD2 matches 12 bases. The CDR3 spans 16 residues. The junction had 7 bases not matched to a gene; V was cut back by 1 base and J by 9 bases. Germline CDR1 is ENHRY and CDR2 is SYGVKD. For the CDR3, the DNA is TGTGCCATCAGTGAGTACGGGGCTAGCGGGAGGGGTGAGCAGTTCTTC. The encoded protein is CAISEYGASGRGEQFF.

This sequence joins TRBV5-6 and TRBJ2-7, with no clear D. The CDR3 sequence is 15 residues long. V dropped 6 bases and J dropped 8 bases, with 24 bases sitting between them. Per the germline V gene, CDR1 is SGHDT and CDR2 is YYEEEE. The CDR3 sequence: CASKARGVADWKQYF. The CDR3 nucleotides are TGTGCCAGCAAGGCCCGTGGAGTAGCCGATTGGAAGCAGTACTTC.

This clone was recorded once. This chain links TRBV5-1 with TRBJ2-7; 10 bases fit TRBD1. After removal of 3 bases from V and 3 bases from J, the junction contained 6 bases not matched to a gene. Germline CDR1 is SGHRS and CDR2 is YFSETQ. The CDR3 is made up of 15 amino acids. The CDR3 protein is CASSSTTGGLYEQYF. The CDR3 bases are TGCGCCAGCAGCTCGACGACAGGGGGCCTCTACGAGCAGTACTTC.